The 27 T cell receptor beta chains reported below all come from one sample, sequenced in a study of cytomegalovirus exposure and HLA in healthy donors (dated by TCRdb to about 2017). The library was built by means of the immunoSEQ multiplex PCR assay. The multiplex PCR relied on a mix of 60 forward primers for TCR Vbeta segments and 13 reverse primers for TCR Jbeta segments. TCRdb provides this immuneACCESS table in a form limited to in-frame rearrangements. Some clones are lacking; in checked studies, under half of them reflect an unresolved V gene, and why the rest are absent is not known. The sample table contains just over 150,000 clones; only one count was recorded for around 80% of them. The ten largest clones capture about 6.3% of the sample. The sequenced material came from PBMCs. Source of these receptors: a male donor in good health and CMV-seropositive.

The chain joins TRBV30 to TRBJ2-3; the D gene is possibly TRBD2 (5 bases). Germline V gene data show CDR1 as GTSNPN and CDR2 as SVGIG (reference sequence). The CDR3 runs 14 residues. V was cut by 0 bases and J by 5 bases, with 12 bases left in between. CDR3 nucleotides: TGTGCCTGGAGTGTACAAGCGGACCTAGATACGCAGTATTTT. This translates into CAWSVQADLDTQYF.

This chain connects TRBV27 to TRBJ2-7; 8 bases are a match to TRBD1. Germline lookup yields CDR1 MNHEY and CDR2 SMNVEV (reference sequence). V was pared by 8 bases and J by 3 bases, with 6 bases of the junction left unmatched. This CDR3 region has 13 residues. For the CDR3, the DNA is TGTGCCAGCGCCACAGGGGGATTCTACGAGCAGTACTTC. Translation: CASATGGFYEQYF.

This clone is a singleton in its sample. The chain recombines TRBV28 with TRBJ1-1; no reliable D call. Trimming removed 2 bases at V and 5 bases at J, with 12 bases between. The V gene's germline CDR1 is MDHEN and CDR2 SYDVKM. CDR3 size: 14 residues. CDR3 amino acids: CASSLIGVGTEAFF. As DNA, the CDR3 is TGTGCCAGCAGTTTAATCGGGGTAGGGACTGAAGCTTTCTTT.

The chain recombines TRBV2 with TRBJ2-5, with D possibly being TRBD2 (5 bases). Germline lookup yields CDR1 SNHLY and CDR2 FYNNEI. There are 16 residues in the CDR3. Deletions cut 7 bases from V and 3 bases from J, with 21 bases between. CDR3 DNA sequence: TGTGCCAGCACCGACCTTAACGCGGGCCCTAAAGAGACCCAGTACTTC. Translated: CASTDLNAGPKETQYF.

Worth noting for this clone: A read error may account for a junction end that differs from germline. The rearrangement links TRBV7-9 to TRBJ2-7; 15 bases fit TRBD2. CDR3 length: 18 amino acids. Germline V gene sequence: CDR1 SEHNR, CDR2 FQNEAQ (reference sequence). The CDR3 DNA sequence: TGTTCCAGCAGCCTGGGACTAGCGGGAGGCCCGAGCTCCTACGAGCAGTACTTC. It encodes CSSSLGLAGGPSSYEQYF.

J is TRBJ1-2 and V is TRBV6-5, with TRBD1 matching over 9 bases. CDR1 is MNHEY, CDR2 SVGAGI, per germline. Trimming at V came to 8 bases and at J to 2 bases, leaving 9 bases not matched to a gene. The CDR3 is made up of 15 amino acids. The CDR3 nucleotides read TGTGCCAGCTCTCCTTCACAGGGGGCGAACTATGGCTACACCTTC. This sequence encodes CASSPSQGANYGYTF.

The chain recombines TRBV29-1 with TRBJ1-1; no firm D call. The CDR3 is 13 amino acids. V gave up 1 base and J gave up 0 bases, with 6 bases separating them. CDR1 SQVTM and CDR2 ANQGSEA come from the germline V gene. The CDR3 nucleotides read TGCAGCGTTGAAGGATACATGAACACTGAAGCTTTCTTT. It encodes CSVEGYMNTEAFF.

The J gene is TRBJ2-7, the V gene TRBV2, with 8 bases aligning to TRBD2. Looked up from germline, CDR1 is SNHLY and CDR2 is FYNNEI. V shed 8 bases, J shed 1 base, and the junction held 4 bases outside the gene matches. The CDR3 loop spans 13 amino acids. CDR3 protein: CASLPSGSYEQYF. The CDR3 region has the DNA TGTGCCAGCCTCCCTAGCGGGTCCTACGAGCAGTACTTC.

The chain combines TRBV5-1 with TRBJ1-1, with TRBD1 matching over 8 bases. The ends lost 3 bases at V and 5 bases at J; junction bases unmatched: 6. This CDR3 is 14 amino acids long. Germline lookup yields CDR1 SGHRS and CDR2 YFSETQ. The CDR3 is CASSSGTGGTEAFF. The DNA for the CDR3 is TGCGCCAGCAGCTCGGGAACAGGGGGGACTGAAGCTTTCTTT.

The chain has TRBV19 and TRBJ2-7, with TRBD2 matching 7 bases. The V segment lost 5 bases and the J segment 2 bases; nucleotides outside the gene matches: 9. This CDR3 has 15 amino acids. Germline assignment: CDR1 LNHDA and CDR2 SQIVND (reference sequence). CDR3 protein: CASSPRRERPYEQYF. CDR3 nucleotides: TGTGCCAGTAGTCCGCGGCGGGAGAGGCCCTACGAGCAGTACTTC.

The chain couples TRBV14 to TRBJ1-2; 7 bases match TRBD1. Losses at the gene ends were 4 bases for V and 7 bases for J; bases not matched to a gene: 9. Germline V gene data show CDR1 as SGHDN and CDR2 as FVKESK. The CDR3 extends over 14 amino acids. This CDR3 reads CASSPIGGRAGYTF. The DNA for the CDR3 is TGTGCCAGCAGCCCGATAGGGGGCCGGGCTGGCTACACCTTC.

This clone was observed a single time. An end of the junction does not agree with germline; a read error may underlie this. V is TRBV27 and J is TRBJ2-3, with 11 positions matching TRBD2. Germline CDR1 reads MNHEY; CDR2 reads SMNVEV (reference sequence). This CDR3 is 13 amino acids long. The CDR3 DNA is TGTGCCAGCAGTTTAGGACTAGCGGGTCAAAATTGGTTT. Its protein is CASSLGLAGQNWF.

The chain joins TRBV28 to TRBJ1-5; 9 bases fit TRBD1. In germline, CDR1 is MDHEN, CDR2 SYDVKM. The CDR3 is 17 residues long. V shed 4 bases, J shed 5 bases, and the junction held 12 bases outside the gene matches. CDR3 DNA sequence: TGTGCCAGCAGTTCATACGAGTTTGGACAGGGGTATCAGCCCCAGCATTTT. Protein: CASSSYEFGQGYQPQHF.

This chain uses TRBV28 with TRBJ2-1; D gene unclear. The CDR3 is 15 residues long. V dropped 6 bases and J dropped 0 bases, with 12 bases sitting between them. The germline gives CDR1 MDHEN, CDR2 SYDVKM. CDR3 nucleotide sequence: TGTGCCAGCAGCCCCCTACCGAGCTCCTACAATGAGCAGTTCTTC. It translates to CASSPLPSSYNEQFF. Together with reference TRBV28 and TRBJ2-1, the CDR3 gives the full variable domain: DVKVTQSSRYLVKRTGEKVFLECVQDMDHENMFWYRQDPGLGLRLIYFSYDVKMKEKGDIPEGYSVSREKKERFSLILESASTNQTSMYLCASSPLPSSYNEQFFGPGTRLTVL.

This chain joins TRBV2 and TRBJ1-2, with D perhaps TRBD1 (6 bases). V lost 7 bases and J lost 4, with 16 bases in between. Looked up from germline, CDR1 is SNHLY and CDR2 is FYNNEI. The length of the CDR3 is 14 residues. The chain's CDR3 is CASIVGQRGYGYTF. The CDR3 DNA is TGTGCCAGCATTGTTGGACAGCGTGGCTATGGCTACACCTTC.

In nucleotides, the CDR3 is TGTGCCATCAGACTAGCGCGCACAGATACGCAGTATTTT. Residues: CAIRLARTDTQYF. The chain has TRBV11-2 and TRBJ2-3; 8 nucleotides match TRBD2. Losses at the gene ends were 10 bases for V and 1 base for J; bases not matched to a gene: 4. The CDR3 extends over 13 amino acids. Germline V CDR1 and CDR2: SGHAT, FQNNGV.

V usage is TRBV6-1 and J usage is TRBJ2-7; D uncertain. The germline V gene has CDR1 MNHNS and CDR2 SASEGT. The CDR3 covers 14 residues. V was clipped by 2 bases and J by 1 base, with 9 bases between them. CDR3 in amino acids: CASSEFSVSYEQYF. As DNA, the CDR3 is TGTGCCAGCAGTGAATTTTCCGTTTCCTACGAGCAGTACTTC.

This rearrangement joins TRBV4-2 to TRBJ1-5, with 8 bases aligning to TRBD1. The germline gives CDR1 LGHNA, CDR2 YNFKEQ. The CDR3 extends over 16 amino acids. Trimming cost V 0 bases and J 3 bases; bases outside gene matches: 4. CDR3 in amino acids: CASSQDRGLLNQPQHF. DNA for the CDR3: TGTGCCAGCAGCCAAGACAGGGGGCTGCTCAATCAGCCCCAGCATTTT.

This clone was found a few times. V is TRBV14 and J is TRBJ1-5, with D maybe TRBD1 (6 bases). V was pared by 5 bases and J by 6 bases, with 11 bases between. The CDR3 spans 13 residues. CDR1 and CDR2 (germline): SGHDN, FVKESK. CDR3 bases: TGTGCCAGCAGCACAGGGATAAGTCAGCCCCAGCATTTT. It is translated as CASSTGISQPQHF.

The J gene is TRBJ2-3, the V gene TRBV13; 7 positions match TRBD2. The CDR3 totals 16 residues. The V segment lost 0 bases and the J segment 4 bases; nucleotides outside the gene matches: 7. CDR1 is PRHDT and CDR2 is FYEKMQ in the germline V gene (reference sequence). The DNA of the CDR3 is TGTGCCAGCAGCTTAGGGTTGCGGGAGTACCCAGATACGCAGTATTTT. Translated: CASSLGLREYPDTQYF.

The chain uses TRBV5-6 and TRBJ2-2; TRBD1 is a possible D gene (6 bases). The V gene's germline CDR1 is SGHDT and CDR2 YYEEEE. V lost 2 bases and J lost 6, with 20 bases in between. There are 17 residues in the CDR3. CDR3 in amino acids: CASSFHYRDLSAGELFF. CDR3 bases: TGTGCCAGCAGCTTTCATTACAGGGATCTCTCGGCCGGGGAGCTGTTTTTT.

The V and J genes are TRBV7-2 and TRBJ1-3, with a possible D match to TRBD1 (6 bases). The length of the CDR3 is 15 residues. Per germline, CDR1 SGHTA and CDR2 FQGNSA. The V and J ends lost 5 bases and 0 bases respectively, with 11 bases between them. CDR3 region: CASSRRDTSGNTIYF. The CDR3 bases are TGTGCCAGCAGCCGCCGGGACACCTCTGGAAACACCATATATTTT.

V and J are TRBV9 and TRBJ2-1, with 7 positions matching TRBD2. V lost 2 bases and J lost 0; bases outside the gene matches: 5. The CDR3 extends over 16 amino acids. Germline V lookup: CDR1 SGDLS, CDR2 YYNGEE. CDR3 nucleotide sequence: TGTGCCAGCAGCGTTAGCGGGCCCAGCTCCTACAATGAGCAGTTCTTC. Amino acid sequence: CASSVSGPSSYNEQFF. Looking up the rest from reference TRBV9 and TRBJ2-1 gives the full variable domain: DSGVTQTPKHLITATGQRVTLRCSPRSGDLSVYWYQQSLDQGLQFLIQYYNGEERAKGNILERFSAQQFPDLHSELNLSSLELGDSALYFCASSVSGPSSYNEQFFGPGTRLTVL.

This chain uses TRBV11-3 with TRBJ1-1; D possibly corresponds to TRBD1 (5 bases). V shed 4 bases and J shed 8 bases, with 14 bases lying between them. Germline V gene sequence: CDR1 SGHNT, CDR2 YENEEA. CDR3 length equals 13 residues. The chain's CDR3 is CASSSPRVFEAFF. The DNA of the CDR3 is TGTGCCAGCAGCTCCCCCAGGGTCTTCGAAGCTTTCTTT.

The rearrangement links TRBV18 to TRBJ2-7, with 10 bases identical to TRBD2. This CDR3 comprises 19 residues. The V gene's germline CDR1 is KGHSH and CDR2 LQKENI. Losses at the gene ends were 0 bases for V and 2 bases for J; bases not matched to a gene: 13. Here the CDR3 DNA reads TGTGCCAGCTCACCACCTCTACGGACTAGCGGACTTTCTCCCTACGAGCAGTACTTC. This codes for CASSPPLRTSGLSPYEQYF.

J is TRBJ2-1 and V is TRBV7-9; possibly TRBD2 for D (5 bases). CDR1 is SEHNR and CDR2 is FQNEAQ in the germline V gene (reference sequence). This CDR3 has 15 residues. V lost 5 bases and J lost 1, with 12 bases in between. CDR3: CASSPKTGSYNEQFF. The CDR3 DNA sequence: TGTGCCAGCAGCCCCAAGACGGGATCCTACAATGAGCAGTTCTTC.

The J gene is TRBJ2-1, the V gene TRBV29-1; D might be TRBD2 (6 bases). Trimming cost V 4 bases and J 5 bases, with 12 bases left between them. The CDR3 loop spans 13 amino acids. Germline V gives CDR1 SQVTM, CDR2 ANQGSEA. DNA of the CDR3: TGCAGCGTTGTAGCGGCCATAAACAATGAGCAGTTCTTC. The encoded protein is CSVVAAINNEQFF.